In its sample, the clone carrying this T cell receptor (beta chain) was seen many times. Its target is unknown. These data come from a study of blood T cells in healthy people across ages. Using a J-beta primer mix together with a sample-barcoded 5' primer, a second PCR was run for roughly 6 to 11 cycles. A 12-random-nucleotide template-switch adaptor tagged each cDNA molecule. TCRdb used MiXCR to reprocess the 5' RACE reads, holding one entry per CDR3 protein. The sample lists about 700,000 distinct CDR3 sequences, about a third seen once, with less than 20% in the top ten. The CDR3 has 15 amino acids. Trimming cost V 0 bases and J 4 bases, with 16 bases left between them. The germline V gene has CDR1 DFQATT and CDR2 SNEGSKA (reference sequence). Regarding the study as a whole: TCR beta diversity, measured per million T cells, fell in a roughly linear way with age. More naive CD4+ cells and higher diversity marked long-lived donors relative to aged donors.

This TCR was recovered from a woman of 80 years or more in good health. The sequenced material came from blood. The V and J genes are TRBV20-1 and TRBJ2-7; D tentatively fits TRBD1 or TRBD2 (5 bases each). CDR3 loop: CSARESGGREYEQYF. For the CDR3, the DNA is TGCAGTGCTAGAGAATCAGGTGGCAGGGAGTACGAGCAGTACTTC.